This TCR beta chain was sequenced during a study of type 1 and type 2 diabetes patients. Background on the study: T cells were magnetically sorted from PBMCs as CD4+ or CD8+ subsets. The whole study generated some 20,000,000 paired-end reads.

PCR was run on genomic DNA. A primer set of 30 forward and 13 reverse primers amplified the CDR3. Each CDR3 protein is one row after TCRdb ran MiXCR on the multiplex PCR reads. The data hold about 250,000 distinct CDR3 sequences, with approximately 45% observed a single time. To note about this clonotype: Its specificity is unknown.

The J segment lost 2 bases and the V segment lost 1 base, leaving 2 bases of the junction unmatched. The CDR3 totals 16 residues. CDR1 is LNHDA, CDR2 SQIVND, per germline (reference sequence). Study results and limitations: Highly-expanded CD4+ clones were few in type 2 diabetes, median one, approximately 4% of reads.

Sequences were obtained from peripheral blood mononuclear cells (PBMCs). The receptor was isolated from a man between 18 and 35 years old with type 2 diabetes. This chain links TRBV19 with TRBJ2-1; 10 bases fit TRBD2. The CDR3: CASSIVSGRAYNEQFF. In DNA, the CDR3 is TGTGCCAGTAGTATAGTGAGCGGGAGGGCCTACAATGAGCAGTTCTTC.